The 30 T cell receptor beta chains below were found in one sample sequenced in a study of T cell responses to AZD1222 COVID-19 vaccine. TCRdb's table, derived via immunoSEQ multiplex PCR, lists solely in-frame clones and lacks some. In total, the table holds 150,000 or so clones. Sequenced sample: peripheral blood. The receptors originated from an adult in good health.

The rearrangement joins TRBV6-5 to TRBJ1-2; 8 bases agree with TRBD1. Germline V gives CDR1 MNHEY, CDR2 SVGAGI. CDR3 length: 11 amino acids. The V gene end was trimmed by 10 bases and the J gene end by 14 bases; junction bases not matched to a gene: 12. The CDR3 sequence is CATMTGVLRTF. CDR3 DNA: TGTGCCACCATGACAGGGGTCCTGAGGACCTTC.

The genes are TRBV7-2 and TRBJ1-6, with D maybe TRBD1 (6 bases). The V and J ends lost 5 bases and 6 bases respectively, with 17 bases between them. The CDR3 is made up of 16 amino acids. The germline CDR1 and CDR2 sequences are SGHTA and FQGNSA. The CDR3 nucleotides read TGTGCCAGCAGCCCTGGCCGGGGGCGAGGTAATTCACCCCTCCACTTT. Protein product: CASSPGRGRGNSPLHF. Combining the CDR3 with reference TRBV7-2 and TRBJ1-6 gives the whole variable domain GAGVSQSPSNKVTEKGKDVELRCDPISGHTALYWYRQSLGQGLEFLIYFQGNSAPDKSGLPSDRFSAERTGGSVSTLTIQRTQQEDSAVYLCASSPGRGRGNSPLHFGNGTRLTVT.

This chain joins TRBV2 and TRBJ2-5; D tentatively fits TRBD1 or TRBD2 (6 bases each). Germline CDR1 SNHLY, CDR2 FYNNEI. Trimming pared 7 bases from V and 1 base from J, leaving 13 bases between. The CDR3 totals 14 residues. The CDR3 loop is CASIRGQVQETQYF. Written as DNA, the CDR3 is TGTGCCAGCATTCGGGGGCAGGTCCAAGAGACCCAGTACTTC.

The chain uses TRBV10-1 and TRBJ2-2; D gene ambiguous. CDR3 length: 19 amino acids. Germline values: CDR1 WNHNN, CDR2 SYGVQD (reference sequence). Trimming stripped 2 bases from V and 6 bases from J, with 25 bases between. CDR3 nucleotides: TGCGCCAGCAGTGAGGCCCGACGTGTCGGTAGAGGTAGTGCCGGGGAGCTGTTTTTT. It is translated as CASSEARRVGRGSAGELFF.

The chain employs TRBV27 and TRBJ2-1; 12 bases fit TRBD1. This CDR3 is built from 15 residues. V lost 2 bases to trimming and J lost 8 bases; unmatched junction nucleotides: 4. The germline CDR1 and CDR2 sequences are MNHEY and SMNVEV (reference sequence). CDR3 amino acids: CASSLGGTGGDEQFF. In nucleotides, the CDR3 is TGTGCCAGCAGTTTAGGCGGGACAGGGGGCGATGAGCAGTTCTTC.

The gene calls are TRBV18 and TRBJ2-1; no clear D gene. This CDR3 contains 13 residues. V lost 3 bases, J lost 8 bases, and 11 bases lay in between. From germline, CDR1 is KGHSH and CDR2 LQKENI. The CDR3 region has the DNA TGTGCCAGCTCACCCAATGCCGCCGATGAGCAGTTCTTC. It translates to CASSPNAADEQFF.

This chain joins TRBV12-3 or TRBV12-4 and TRBJ1-2, with TRBD1 as a possible D gene (6 bases). V lost 3 bases and J 7 bases, leaving 9 bases between the germline ends. CDR3 size: 12 residues. The CDR3 spells CASSFGQLGYTF. DNA of the CDR3: TGTGCCAGCAGTTTCGGACAGCTTGGCTACACCTTC.

This chain joins TRBV29-1 and TRBJ1-1; no reliable D call. The CDR3 spans 13 residues. V lost 7 bases and J 0 bases, leaving 12 bases between the germline ends. CDR1 and CDR2 from the germline V gene are SQVTM and ANQGSEA. Here the CDR3 reads CSALSEVNTEAFF. The DNA of the CDR3 is TGCAGCGCCCTCTCTGAGGTGAACACTGAAGCTTTCTTT.

V gene TRBV6-4 combines with J gene TRBJ1-2, with TRBD1 as a possible D gene (5 bases). Germline V CDR1 and CDR2: MRHNA, SNTAGT. V was trimmed by 6 bases and J by 4 bases, leaving 18 bases between them. The CDR3 totals 15 residues. This CDR3 reads CASRPSTDSPYGYTF. The CDR3 region has the DNA TGTGCCAGCAGGCCTTCGACAGACTCTCCCTATGGCTACACCTTC.

This CDR3 is CASSETSGGDYEQYF. CDR3 DNA: TGTGCCAGCAGTGAAACTAGCGGGGGGGACTACGAGCAGTACTTC. This chain joins TRBV2 and TRBJ2-7; TRBD2 aligns across 13 bases. V was clipped by 2 bases and J by 3 bases; unmatched bases: 1. This CDR3 has 15 amino acids. Looked up from germline, CDR1 is SNHLY and CDR2 is FYNNEI.

The chain joins TRBV10-3 to TRBJ2-3; D gene ambiguous. Germline lookup yields CDR1 ENHRY and CDR2 SYGVKD. CDR3 length: 13 amino acids. Trimming left V 11 bases short and J 3 bases short, with 15 bases between. CDR3 region: CAGSPPATDTQYF. DNA for the CDR3: TGTGCCGGGTCTCCCCCAGCGACAGATACGCAGTATTTT.

The V call is TRBV11-3, the J call TRBJ1-1; D remains unclear. Between the trimmed V and J ends, which lost 0 bases and 0 bases, there was a span of 5 bases. This CDR3 has 14 residues. From germline, CDR1 is SGHNT and CDR2 YENEEA. The CDR3 nucleotides read TGTGCCAGCAGCTTAGATGGCGTGAACACTGAAGCTTTCTTT. It translates to CASSLDGVNTEAFF.

The chain recombines TRBV5-4 with TRBJ2-3; D uncertain. The CDR3 is 13 amino acids. The germline V gene encodes CDR1 SGHNT and CDR2 YYREEE (reference sequence). The V gene lost 5 bases and the J gene lost 2 bases, with 9 bases spanning the gap. CDR3 region: CASRSAATDTQYF. CDR3 nucleotides: TGTGCCAGCAGGTCTGCGGCCACAGATACGCAGTATTTT.

The V call is TRBV5-6, the J call TRBJ2-1; 8 bases are a match to TRBD1. The germline CDR1 and CDR2 sequences are SGHDT and YYEEEE. V lost 7 bases and J lost 8; bases outside the gene matches: 14. This CDR3 region has 15 residues. CDR3 residues: CASSWGRTGIDEQFF. CDR3 sequence (DNA): TGTGCCAGCTCCTGGGGTCGGACAGGGATCGATGAGCAGTTCTTC.

The chain links TRBV7-6 to TRBJ2-3; D is ambiguous. Between the trimmed V and J ends, which lost 4 bases and 3 bases, there was a span of 11 bases. Looked up from germline, CDR1 is SGHVS and CDR2 is FNYEAQ. This CDR3 comprises 14 residues. The CDR3 here is CASSSQTETDTQYF. DNA for the CDR3: TGTGCCAGCAGCTCCCAGACGGAAACAGATACGCAGTATTTT.

This chain links TRBV4-1 with TRBJ1-6; D remains unclear. V gave up 0 bases and J gave up 2 bases, with 8 bases separating them. The CDR3 runs 16 residues. The germline CDR1 and CDR2 sequences are MGHRA and YSYEKL. As DNA, the CDR3 is TGCGCCAGCAGCCAAGAGCCACCGACCTATAATTCACCCCTCCACTTT. Residues: CASSQEPPTYNSPLHF.

The chain combines TRBV11-2 with TRBJ1-1, with unresolved D. Germline V gene data show CDR1 as SGHAT and CDR2 as FQNNGV. This CDR3 has 13 amino acids. V lost 1 base, J lost 4 bases, and 7 bases lay in between. CDR3 residues: CASSLAWPTEAFF. CDR3 DNA sequence: TGTGCCAGCAGCTTAGCTTGGCCCACTGAAGCTTTCTTT.

V and J are TRBV19 and TRBJ2-7; D unresolved. V was cut by 3 bases and J by 2 bases, with 11 bases left in between. Looked up from germline, CDR1 is LNHDA and CDR2 is SQIVND (reference sequence). This CDR3 spans 14 amino acids. CDR3 nucleotide sequence: TGTGCCAGTAGTATCACACGAGAAACCTACGAGCAGTACTTC. Translated, it gives CASSITRETYEQYF.

The chain uses TRBV5-4 and TRBJ1-1; TRBD1 agrees at 7 bases. The CDR3 is 13 residues long. Germline CDR1 SGHNT, CDR2 YYREEE (reference sequence). The junction had 7 bases not matched to a gene; V was cut back by 5 bases and J by 6 bases. In DNA form, the CDR3 reads TGTGCCAGCAGATACGGGACAGCGTCTGAAGCTTTCTTT. Translation gives CASRYGTASEAFF.

The rearrangement links TRBV5-1 to TRBJ1-1; D is unclear. Germline loops: CDR1 SGHRS, CDR2 YFSETQ. This CDR3 is built from 14 residues. The V gene lost 0 bases and the J gene lost 2 bases, with 8 bases spanning the gap. The CDR3: CASSLASINTEAFF. Written as DNA, the CDR3 is TGCGCCAGCAGCTTGGCCAGTATCAACACTGAAGCTTTCTTT.

The chain combines TRBV19 with TRBJ2-5, with 8 bases aligning to TRBD1. The V and J ends lost 5 bases and 5 bases, in that order; junction bases with no gene match: 10. The CDR3 loop spans 15 amino acids. From germline, CDR1 is LNHDA and CDR2 SQIVND (reference sequence). The CDR3 DNA sequence: TGTGCCAGTAGTCCGCGGACAGGGTGGGTGGAGACCCAGTACTTC. Amino acids: CASSPRTGWVETQYF.

The rearrangement links TRBV4-2 to TRBJ1-2; 10 nucleotides align to TRBD1. Germline V gene lookup returns CDR1 LGHNA and CDR2 YNFKEQ. The CDR3 has 17 residues. The junction had 9 bases not matched to a gene; V was cut back by 1 base and J by 4 bases. The CDR3 sequence is CASSQVPGQGYSYGYTF. The CDR3 coding sequence is TGTGCCAGCAGCCAAGTTCCGGGACAGGGGTATAGCTATGGCTACACCTTC.

CDR3 residues: CASSLAAGEGQPQHF. As DNA, the CDR3 is TGTGCCAGCAGCTTAGCGGCAGGGGAGGGTCAGCCCCAGCATTTT. The chain is built from TRBV7-2 and TRBJ1-5, with D possibly matching TRBD1 (6 bases). This CDR3 comprises 15 residues. Trimming cost V 0 bases and J 6 bases, with 12 bases left between them. The germline gives CDR1 SGHTA, CDR2 FQGNSA.

The chain links TRBV11-1 to TRBJ2-3, with 9 bases matching TRBD2. This CDR3 contains 15 residues. Per germline, CDR1 SGHAT and CDR2 FQDESV (reference sequence). After removal of 1 base from V and 4 bases from J, the junction contained 3 bases not matched to a gene. The CDR3 loop reads CASSLGGGAADTQYF. CDR3 DNA: TGTGCCAGCAGCTTAGGCGGGGGGGCCGCAGATACGCAGTATTTT.

In DNA form, the CDR3 reads TGCGCCAGCAGCTTGGCACCCGGGGGTCTGGATGGCTACACCTTC. Translated, it gives CASSLAPGGLDGYTF. The chain employs TRBV5-1 and TRBJ1-2, with a tentative D call TRBD1 (5 bases). V gave up 0 bases and J gave up 6 bases, with 15 bases separating them. CDR3 length: 15 amino acids. Germline CDR1 is SGHRS and CDR2 is YFSETQ.

The CDR3 DNA follows: TGTGCCAGCAACGACAGGGTTGGTACTGAGCAGTTCTTC. This gives the protein CASNDRVGTEQFF. J is TRBJ2-1 and V is TRBV5-4; 7 nucleotides line up with TRBD1. Looked up from germline, CDR1 is SGHNT and CDR2 is YYREEE (reference sequence). V gave up 6 bases and J gave up 9 bases; unmatched junction bases: 9. CDR3 length equals 13 residues.

The chain has TRBV3-1 (or the pseudogene TRBV3-2) and TRBJ1-6; tentative D call: TRBD1 (5 bases). Trimming removed 8 bases from V and 7 bases from J, with 12 bases in between. The CDR3 runs to 13 residues. Looked up from germline, CDR1 is LGHDT and CDR2 is YNNKEL (reference sequence). The chain's CDR3 is CASASWGNSPLHF. The CDR3 nucleotides are TGTGCCAGCGCCTCTTGGGGCAATTCACCCCTCCACTTT.

This chain connects TRBV5-4 to TRBJ2-5; D possibly matches TRBD1 or TRBD2 (5 bases each). Germline CDR1 is SGHNT and CDR2 is YYREEE (reference sequence). The CDR3 is 13 residues long. Trimming took off 5 bases at V and 5 bases at J, with 13 bases between the two ends. The CDR3 here is CASRPGTTETQYF. The CDR3 DNA follows: TGTGCCAGCAGACCCGGGACGACTGAGACCCAGTACTTC. The whole variable domain, remainder taken from reference TRBV5-4 and TRBJ2-5, is ETGVTQSPTHLIKTRGQQVTLRCSSQSGHNTVSWYQQALGQGPQFIFQYYREEENGRGNFPPRFSGLQFPNYSSELNVNALELDDSALYLCASRPGTTETQYFGPGTRLLVL.

This chain uses TRBV6-2 or TRBV6-3 with TRBJ2-1, with 16 bases that match TRBD2. V dropped 5 bases and J dropped 7; count of bases not matched to a gene: 8. Germline CDR1 reads MNHEY; CDR2 reads SVGEGT. The CDR3 runs 17 residues. CDR3 sequence reads: CASSLRGLAGGLNEQFF. The CDR3 DNA is TGTGCCAGCAGTCTAAGGGGACTAGCGGGGGGGCTGAATGAGCAGTTCTTC.

On this clone itself: Within the sample, other DNA sequences also encode this same CDR3. This chain links TRBV15 with TRBJ1-5, with D unresolved. Per germline, CDR1 LNHNV and CDR2 YYDKDF (reference sequence). The V and J ends lost 0 bases and 0 bases respectively, with 3 bases between them. CDR3 length: 14 residues. CDR3 DNA sequence: TGTGCCACCAGCAGAGATCGTAGCAATCAGCCCCAGCATTTT. Protein product: CATSRDRSNQPQHF.